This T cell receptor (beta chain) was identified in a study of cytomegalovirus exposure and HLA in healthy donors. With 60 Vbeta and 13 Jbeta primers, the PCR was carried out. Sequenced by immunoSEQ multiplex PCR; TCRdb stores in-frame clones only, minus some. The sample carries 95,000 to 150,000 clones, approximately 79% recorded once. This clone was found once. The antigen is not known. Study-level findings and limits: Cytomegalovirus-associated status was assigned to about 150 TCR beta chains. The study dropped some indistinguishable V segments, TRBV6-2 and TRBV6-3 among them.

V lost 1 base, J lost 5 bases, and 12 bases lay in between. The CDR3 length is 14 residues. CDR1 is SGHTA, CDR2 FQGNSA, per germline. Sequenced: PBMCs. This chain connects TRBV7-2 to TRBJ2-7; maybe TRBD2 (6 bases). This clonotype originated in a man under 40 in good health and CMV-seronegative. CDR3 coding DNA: TGTGCCAGCAGCTTAGACGGCCGGAGGGACGAGCAGTACTTC. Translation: CASSLDGRRDEQYF.